This T cell receptor beta chain was recovered during a study of radiation and T cells in renal cell carcinoma. Study-wide background: Nephrectomy followed 15 Gy stereotactic body radiation by 4 weeks.

Broader study findings: From baseline, blood top tumor clonotypes peaked at 2 weeks post-radiation. No pretreatment tumor biopsies were available for baseline clonotypes.

Germline CDR1 and CDR2: LNHDA and SQIVND (reference sequence). This CDR3 has 13 residues. The ends were cut back, 3 bases at V and 3 bases at J, with 6 bases in the middle. To note about this clone: No antigen is known for it.

Time point noted: blood 2 weeks post-SBRT. Treatment indicated: 15 Gy SBRT to primary tumor, nephrectomy 4 weeks later. The patient's renal cell carcinoma had clear cell pathology. Repertoires were generated with immunoSEQ multiplex PCR, while TCRdb's copy carries only in-frame clones and drops some. The sample lists 100,000 to 150,000 clones, over 75% seen once, with roughly 6% in the top ten. This material consisted of blood, taken from a patient whose treatment included radiotherapy and nephrectomy. V is TRBV19 and J is TRBJ2-1; D may be TRBD1 (5 bases). The origin of this receptor is a man aged 45-65 years with renal cell carcinoma. CDR3 DNA sequence: TGTGCCAGTAGTATCCAGGGCTACAATGAGCAGTTCTTC. This encodes CASSIQGYNEQFF.